The 9 T cell receptor beta chains below all came from one sample that was sequenced in a study of PD-1 blockade in classical Hodgkin lymphoma. Only in-frame clones appear in the TCRdb table, and some are missing; sequencing was by immunoSEQ multiplex PCR. Here the sample spans roughly 20,000 clones, about 87% being singletons. As to time point: cycle 4 day 1 (C4D1), after more than five weeks of nivolumab. Every one of the patients relapsed after autologous stem cell transplantation (brentuximab vedotin exposure was variable). PBMCs, once thawed, yielded CD8+ T cells isolated by magnetic negative selection. Sequencing used CD8+ T cells from blood, obtained before the fourth cycle of nivolumab. Source of these receptors: a human donor with classical Hodgkin lymphoma.

The chain has TRBV5-4 and TRBJ1-5, with TRBD1 as a possible D gene (5 bases). The V and J ends lost 2 bases and 1 base respectively, with 10 bases between them. The CDR3 sequence is 15 residues long. Looked up from germline, CDR1 is SGHNT and CDR2 is YYREEE (reference sequence). The CDR3 DNA follows: TGTGCCAGCAGCTTTGGGAGGGGAAGCAATCAGCCCCAGCATTTT. Translation gives CASSFGRGSNQPQHF.

The V gene is TRBV9, the J gene TRBJ2-2; 11 positions match TRBD1. Trimming cost V 3 bases and J 6 bases; bases outside gene matches: 7. Germline CDR1 and CDR2: SGDLS and YYNGEE. The CDR3 length is 16 residues. CDR3 region: CASSGRDRGSAGELFF. In DNA, the CDR3 is TGTGCCAGCAGCGGACGGGACAGGGGGTCGGCCGGGGAGCTGTTTTTT.

The rearrangement links TRBV12-5 to TRBJ2-1, with D perhaps matching TRBD2 (6 bases). The CDR3 totals 13 residues. Germline CDR1 is LGHNT and CDR2 is FRNRAP. The ends were cut back, 6 bases at V and 5 bases at J, with 11 bases in the middle. CDR3 amino acids: CASGWGENNEQFF. The CDR3 coding sequence is TGTGCTAGTGGATGGGGGGAAAACAATGAGCAGTTCTTC.

Here the CDR3 reads CALTDRETGELFF. CDR3 sequence (DNA): TGTGCCCTAACGGACAGGGAAACCGGGGAGCTGTTTTTT. The chain employs TRBV28 and TRBJ2-2, with TRBD1 identical over 8 bases. Germline CDR1 is MDHEN and CDR2 is SYDVKM. After removal of 11 bases from V and 5 bases from J, the junction contained 7 bases not matched to a gene. The CDR3 is 13 residues long.

V is TRBV6-1 and J is TRBJ2-1, with 7 bases identical to TRBD2. Germline V CDR1 and CDR2: MNHNS, SASEGT. Trimming took 8 bases from V and 4 from J; bases not matched to a gene: 8. CDR3 length: 14 amino acids. The CDR3, as DNA: TGTGCCAGCGGGGCGGGAGAAACGTACAATGAGCAGTTCTTC. As protein: CASGAGETYNEQFF.

This sequence joins TRBV29-1 and TRBJ2-7; D is uncertain. Germline-derived CDR1 and CDR2 are SQVTM and ANQGSEA. The V gene lost 2 bases and the J gene lost 2 bases, with 10 bases spanning the gap. This CDR3 region has 13 residues. Written as DNA, the CDR3 is TGCAGCGTTGAAATTGAGGACCCCTACGAGCAGTACTTC. The encoded protein is CSVEIEDPYEQYF.

This sequence joins TRBV6-5 and TRBJ2-7; tentatively, D is TRBD1 (6 bases). The germline V and J ends were trimmed by 0 bases and 1 base, with 10 bases remaining between them. In germline, CDR1 is MNHEY, CDR2 SVGAGI. The CDR3 extends over 15 amino acids. The CDR3 DNA reads TGTGCCAGCAGTTACTCGGACAGCGGATCCTACGAGCAGTACTTC. Encoded protein: CASSYSDSGSYEQYF.

The chain carries TRBV7-3 and TRBJ1-1, with a weak D call TRBD1 (6 bases). Trimming removed 4 bases from V and 7 bases from J, with 10 bases in between. The CDR3 totals 12 residues. From germline, CDR1 is SGHTA and CDR2 FQGTGA. The CDR3: CASSSTTGEAFF. The CDR3 DNA reads TGTGCCAGCAGCTCAACGACAGGTGAAGCTTTCTTT.

The chain has TRBV28 and TRBJ2-1, with D possibly matching TRBD2 (6 bases). V lost 5 bases and J lost 0, with 11 bases in between. CDR3 length: 15 residues. The V gene's germline CDR1 is MDHEN and CDR2 SYDVKM. CDR3: CASSTGLYSYNEQFF. The CDR3 DNA sequence: TGTGCCAGCAGTACGGGACTTTACTCCTACAATGAGCAGTTCTTC.